One and the same sample provided the 6 T cell receptor beta chains below, sequenced in a study of shared clonotypes between healthy human individuals. Repertoires were generated with immunoSEQ multiplex PCR, while TCRdb's copy carries only in-frame clones and drops some. Among some 2 million clones, 85% to 95% were seen once, and the ten largest hold more than 0.1%. Sequenced: naive CD4+ T cells sorted from blood. Subset indicated: CD45RA+ positively selected. Every receptor here comes from a man younger than 35 in good health.

The CDR3 DNA reads as TGTGCCATCAGCATGGACAGTATTTCCTACGAGCAGTACTTC. It encodes CAISMDSISYEQYF. This rearrangement joins TRBV10-3 to TRBJ2-7; D may be TRBD1 (6 bases). This CDR3 contains 14 residues. The germline V gene encodes CDR1 ENHRY and CDR2 SYGVKD. The V gene lost 6 bases and the J gene lost 1 base, with 13 bases spanning the gap.

This clone came up a few times. This sample includes further DNA sequences coding for the same CDR3. The chain links TRBV18 to TRBJ2-7; 7 bases match TRBD1. CDR1 and CDR2 (germline): KGHSH, LQKENI. The CDR3 spans 14 residues. Germline trimming cut 3 bases from V and 0 bases from J; bases unmatched to any gene: 2. For the CDR3, the DNA is TGTGCCAGCTCACCGGGACAGAGCTCCTACGAGCAGTACTTC. Its translation is CASSPGQSSYEQYF.

For this clone: A read error may explain this, as a much larger clone is one base away. Other nucleotide sequences in the sample specify the same CDR3. This sequence joins TRBV19 and TRBJ2-7, with 9 nucleotides matching TRBD1. The CDR3 length is 15 residues. V was clipped by 3 bases and J by 0 bases; unmatched bases: 3. The germline CDR1 and CDR2 sequences are LNHDA and SQIVND (reference sequence). CDR3 DNA: TGTGCCAGTAGTATCGGGACAGGGAGCTCCTACGAGCAGTACTTC. Amino acids: CASSIGTGSSYEQYF.

The genes are TRBV14 and TRBJ2-3, with a possible D match to TRBD2 (6 bases). Germline lookup yields CDR1 SGHDN and CDR2 FVKESK. The ends were cut back, 1 base at V and 6 bases at J, with 8 bases in the middle. This CDR3 is 13 amino acids long. CDR3 loop: CASSQGGADTQYF. Here the CDR3 DNA reads TGTGCCAGCAGCCAAGGCGGGGCTGATACGCAGTATTTT.

CDR3 sequence: CASSLEGTGVRYEQYF. The CDR3 DNA reads as TGCGCCAGCAGCTTGGAAGGGACAGGGGTTAGGTACGAGCAGTACTTC. This chain uses TRBV5-1 with TRBJ2-7; 10 bases match TRBD1. This CDR3 is built from 16 residues. V was clipped by 0 bases and J by 4 bases; unmatched bases: 7. Germline values: CDR1 SGHRS, CDR2 YFSETQ.

As to this clone: The same CDR3 can be traced to other DNA sequences in this sample. The chain uses TRBV2 and TRBJ2-7; 8 bases fit TRBD1. CDR3 length: 14 amino acids. Trimming cost V 6 bases and J 2 bases; bases outside gene matches: 6. Looked up from germline, CDR1 is SNHLY and CDR2 is FYNNEI. The CDR3 DNA is TGTGCCAGCAGGACCGGGACAGGAGCCTACGAGCAGTACTTC. Residues: CASRTGTGAYEQYF.